These 6 T cell receptor beta chains share one sample of origin, sequenced in a study of T cells after yellow fever vaccination. Via MiXCR, TCRdb re-called the 5' RACE reads, giving one row per CDR3 protein. The repertoire has fewer than 450,000 distinct CDR3 sequences, 11% of them found once; the top ten carry around 19%. The material sequenced was PBMCs, taken on the day of the first yellow fever vaccination. The source of these receptors is a man aged 18 to 30 who received the YFV17D yellow fever vaccine.

The chain carries TRBV7-2 and TRBJ1-4; 7 nucleotides match TRBD1. From germline, CDR1 is SGHTA and CDR2 FQGNSA. The J segment lost 8 bases and the V segment lost 5 bases, leaving 11 bases of the junction unmatched. The CDR3 length is 15 residues. Here the CDR3 reads CASSPDGTAAEKLFF. In DNA, the CDR3 is TGTGCCAGCAGCCCCGACGGGACAGCGGCGGAAAAACTGTTTTTT.

The J gene is TRBJ2-1, the V gene TRBV12-3 or TRBV12-4; TRBD2 matches 8 bases. The length of the CDR3 is 14 residues. With V trimmed by 6 bases and J by 5 bases, 6 bases remained unmatched. The CDR3 nucleotides are TGTGCCAGCAGCAAGAGCGGGGGTCACAATGAGCAGTTCTTC. This translates into CASSKSGGHNEQFF.

This chain links TRBV19 with TRBJ2-5; D unresolved. The germline V and J ends were trimmed by 4 bases and 4 bases, with 10 bases remaining between them. CDR3 length: 13 residues. Germline CDR1 LNHDA, CDR2 SQIVND (reference sequence). CDR3 residues: CASSKQARETQYF. The CDR3 DNA follows: TGTGCCAGTAGTAAACAAGCGAGAGAGACCCAGTACTTC.

This clonotype showed up just a few times. The chain has TRBV20-1 and TRBJ1-5, with D unresolved. Trimming pared 1 base from V and 0 bases from J, leaving 10 bases between. Per germline, CDR1 DFQATT and CDR2 SNEGSKA (reference sequence). The CDR3 sequence is 15 residues long. In DNA, the CDR3 is TGCAGTGCTAGAGTAATGGCAGATAGCAATCAGCCCCAGCATTTT. Translating it yields CSARVMADSNQPQHF.

This clonotype was detected only a few times. The chain recombines TRBV27 with TRBJ2-3; D is undetermined. V was clipped by 2 bases and J by 3 bases, with 9 bases between them. CDR1 and CDR2 (germline): MNHEY, SMNVEV (reference sequence). The CDR3 runs to 14 residues. As DNA, the CDR3 is TGTGCCAGCAGTTTAATTGGGATGACAGATACGCAGTATTTT. As protein: CASSLIGMTDTQYF.

Only a few counts were recorded for this clonotype. V and J are TRBV14 and TRBJ2-5, with D possibly TRBD2 on 5 matching bases. The CDR3 loop spans 15 amino acids. V lost 1 base, J lost 1 base, and 10 bases lay in between. The V gene's germline CDR1 is SGHDN and CDR2 FVKESK. Written as DNA, the CDR3 is TGTGCCAGCAGCCAAGTCCGGGGTTTCCAAGAGACCCAGTACTTC. Encoded protein: CASSQVRGFQETQYF.